A selection of T cell receptor beta chains follows, all from one sample in a study of blood T cell repertoires in COVID-19. Profiling relied on immunoSEQ multiplex PCR, and the TCRdb table lists in-frame clones only, not all of them. The sample records 170,000 or so clones, 88% being singletons. The sequencing input was PBMCs or T cells enriched from blood (not recorded which). These receptor sequences come from a woman aged 18-29 years who had recovered from COVID-19. Each CDR3 is given with its conserved first and last residue. Each record gives: CDR3 protein, CDR3 DNA, J gene, clone size, D gene, V gene. A D gene is named only where the DNA matches it firmly. Size is omitted from some rows. Given values are once, few, many or a class for expanded clones.

CDR3aa: CASTTLGEPQHF
CDR3nt: TGTGCCAGCACCACCCTCGGGGAACCCCAGCATTTT
j_gene: TRBJ1-5
abundance: NA
d_gene: NA
v_gene: TRBV28

CDR3aa: CAIRARWGGSSGNTIYF
CDR3nt: TGTGCCATCCGCGCTCGATGGGGAGGGAGCTCTGGAAACACCATATATTTT
j_gene: TRBJ1-3
abundance: few
d_gene: NA
v_gene: TRBV10-3

CDR3aa: CASSSTTEINSGNTIYF
CDR3nt: TGTGCCAGCAGCTCTACGACAGAAATCAACTCTGGAAACACCATATATTTT
j_gene: TRBJ1-3
abundance: NA
d_gene: NA
v_gene: TRBV9

CDR3aa: CASSFWRQDLLDEQFF
CDR3nt: TGTGCCAGCAGTTTCTGGAGACAGGACCTACTGGATGAGCAGTTCTTC
j_gene: TRBJ2-1
abundance: NA
d_gene: NA
v_gene: TRBV27

CDR3aa: CASSFNGAQPQHF
CDR3nt: TGTGCCAGCAGTTTTAATGGGGCACAGCCCCAGCATTTT
j_gene: TRBJ1-5
abundance: once
d_gene: NA
v_gene: TRBV12-3/TRBV12-4

CDR3aa: CASSPPGGIHTEAFF
CDR3nt: TGTGCCAGTAGCCCGCCGGGGGGGATTCACACTGAAGCTTTCTTT
j_gene: TRBJ1-1
abundance: NA
d_gene: NA
v_gene: TRBV19

CDR3aa: CASSRGHSTNTEAFF
CDR3nt: TGTGCCAGCAGCCGAGGGCACAGCACGAACACTGAAGCTTTCTTT
j_gene: TRBJ1-1
abundance: NA
d_gene: NA
v_gene: TRBV3-1/TRBV3-2

CDR3aa: CASSLGTEQFF
CDR3nt: TGTGCCAGCAGTTTAGGCACCGAGCAGTTCTTC
j_gene: TRBJ2-1
abundance: NA
d_gene: NA
v_gene: TRBV27

CDR3aa: CASQGATEAFF
CDR3nt: TGTGCCAGCCAGGGGGCCACTGAAGCTTTCTTT
j_gene: TRBJ1-1
abundance: NA
d_gene: TRBD1
v_gene: TRBV7-3

CDR3aa: CASSIGLGGYGYTF
CDR3nt: TGTGCCAGTAGTATCGGTCTGGGGGGCTATGGCTACACCTTC
j_gene: TRBJ1-2
abundance: once
d_gene: NA
v_gene: TRBV19